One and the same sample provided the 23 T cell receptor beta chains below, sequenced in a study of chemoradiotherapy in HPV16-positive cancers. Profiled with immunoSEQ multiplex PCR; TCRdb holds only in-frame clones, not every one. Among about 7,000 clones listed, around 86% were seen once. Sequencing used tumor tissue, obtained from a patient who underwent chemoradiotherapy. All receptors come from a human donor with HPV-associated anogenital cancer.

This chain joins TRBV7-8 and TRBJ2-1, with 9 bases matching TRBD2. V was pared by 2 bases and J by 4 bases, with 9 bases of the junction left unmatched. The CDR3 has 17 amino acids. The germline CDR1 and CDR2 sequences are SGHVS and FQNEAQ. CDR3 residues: CASSLSGAGGNYNEQFF. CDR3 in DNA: TGTGCCAGCAGCTTATCGGGAGCGGGAGGTAATTACAATGAGCAGTTCTTC.

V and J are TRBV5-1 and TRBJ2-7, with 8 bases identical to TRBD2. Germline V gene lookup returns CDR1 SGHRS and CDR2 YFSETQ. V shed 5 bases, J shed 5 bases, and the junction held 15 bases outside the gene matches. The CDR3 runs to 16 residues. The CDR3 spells CASRRTAGLEINEQYF. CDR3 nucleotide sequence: TGCGCCAGCAGACGCACCGCGGGACTAGAAATAAACGAGCAGTACTTC.

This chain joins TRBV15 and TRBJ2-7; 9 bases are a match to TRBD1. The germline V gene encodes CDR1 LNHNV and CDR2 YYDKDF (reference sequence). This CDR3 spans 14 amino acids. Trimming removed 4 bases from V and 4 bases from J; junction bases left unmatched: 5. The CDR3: CATSMRTGEYEQYF. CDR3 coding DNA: TGTGCCACCAGCATGAGGACAGGGGAATACGAGCAGTACTTC.

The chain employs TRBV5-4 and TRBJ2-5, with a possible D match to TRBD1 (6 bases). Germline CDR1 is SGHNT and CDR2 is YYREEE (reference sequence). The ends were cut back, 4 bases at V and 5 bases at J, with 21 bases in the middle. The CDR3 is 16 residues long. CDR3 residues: CASSPTTGYGGETQYF. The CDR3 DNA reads TGTGCCAGCAGCCCAACCACAGGGTATGGCGGTGAGACCCAGTACTTC.

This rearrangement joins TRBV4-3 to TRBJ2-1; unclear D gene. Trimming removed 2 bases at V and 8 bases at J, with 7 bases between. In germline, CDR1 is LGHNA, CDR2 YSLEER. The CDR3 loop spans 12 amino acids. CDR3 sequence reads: CASSQSFDEQFF. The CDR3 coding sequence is TGCGCCAGCAGCCAATCCTTCGATGAGCAGTTCTTC.

The CDR3 nucleotides read TGTGCCAGCAGCTCCTCTACTAGTTTCACAGATACGCAGTATTTT. Residues: CASSSSTSFTDTQYF. V is TRBV7-8 and J is TRBJ2-3; tentatively, D is TRBD2 (5 bases). The CDR3 totals 15 residues. Germline lookup yields CDR1 SGHVS and CDR2 FQNEAQ. V shed 4 bases and J shed 2 bases, with 13 bases lying between them. The full variable domain, its missing parts supplied by reference TRBV7-8 and TRBJ2-3, is GAGVSQSPRYKVAKRGQDVALRCDPISGHVSLFWYQQALGQGPEFLTYFQNEAQLDKSGLPSDRFFAERPEGSVSTLKIQRTQQEDSAVYLCASSSSTSFTDTQYFGPGTRLTVL.

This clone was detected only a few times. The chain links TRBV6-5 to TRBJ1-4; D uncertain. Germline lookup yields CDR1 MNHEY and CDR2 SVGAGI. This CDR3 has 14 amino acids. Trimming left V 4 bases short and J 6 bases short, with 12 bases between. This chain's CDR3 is CASSLIQRDEKLFF. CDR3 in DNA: TGTGCCAGCAGTTTAATACAGAGGGATGAAAAACTGTTTTTT.

CDR3 region: CATSRAFTGGLAAFF. The CDR3 DNA reads TGTGCCACCAGCAGAGCCTTTACAGGGGGCCTGGCAGCTTTCTTT. V usage is TRBV15 and J usage is TRBJ1-1, with TRBD1 matching over 9 bases. Germline V CDR1 and CDR2: LNHNV, YYDKDF (reference sequence). The junction had 10 bases not matched to a gene; V was cut back by 1 base and J by 10 bases. The CDR3 is 15 residues long.

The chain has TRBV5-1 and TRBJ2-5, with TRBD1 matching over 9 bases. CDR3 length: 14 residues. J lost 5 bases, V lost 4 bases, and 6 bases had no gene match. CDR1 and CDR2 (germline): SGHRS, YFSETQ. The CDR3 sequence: CASSTGTGRETQYF. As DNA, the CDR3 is TGCGCCAGCAGCACCGGGACAGGGAGGGAGACCCAGTACTTC.

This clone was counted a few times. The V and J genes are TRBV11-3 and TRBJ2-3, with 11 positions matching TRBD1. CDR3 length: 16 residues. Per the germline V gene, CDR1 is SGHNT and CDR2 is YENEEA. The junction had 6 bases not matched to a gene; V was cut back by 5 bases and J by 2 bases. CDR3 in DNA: TGTGCCAGCAGCCCCCGGACAGGGGGCTTCACAGATACGCAGTATTTT. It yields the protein CASSPRTGGFTDTQYF.

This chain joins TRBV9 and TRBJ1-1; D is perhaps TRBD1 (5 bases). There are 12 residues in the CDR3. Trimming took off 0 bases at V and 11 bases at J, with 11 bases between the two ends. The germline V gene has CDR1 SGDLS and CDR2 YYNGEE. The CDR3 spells CASSVDMGVAFF. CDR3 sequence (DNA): TGTGCCAGCAGCGTAGATATGGGGGTGGCTTTCTTT.

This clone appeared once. The CDR3 coding sequence is TGCAGCGTTCCGATCCCACAGTGGGATGGCTACACCTTC. Translating it yields CSVPIPQWDGYTF. The chain links TRBV29-1 to TRBJ1-2, with D hard to call. The CDR3 is made up of 13 amino acids. Per germline, CDR1 SQVTM and CDR2 ANQGSEA. The germline V and J ends were trimmed by 5 bases and 6 bases, with 16 bases remaining between them.

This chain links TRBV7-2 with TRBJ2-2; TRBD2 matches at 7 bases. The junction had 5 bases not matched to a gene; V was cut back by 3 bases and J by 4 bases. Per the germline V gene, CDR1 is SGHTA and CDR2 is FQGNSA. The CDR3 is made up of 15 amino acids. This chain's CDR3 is CASSFAAGSTGELFF. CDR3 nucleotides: TGTGCCAGCAGCTTTGCAGCGGGGAGCACCGGGGAGCTGTTTTTT.

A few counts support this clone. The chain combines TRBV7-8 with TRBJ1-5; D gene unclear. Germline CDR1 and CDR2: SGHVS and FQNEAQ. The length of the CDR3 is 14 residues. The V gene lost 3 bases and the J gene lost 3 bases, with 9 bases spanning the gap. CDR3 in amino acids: CASSLRPFNQPQHF. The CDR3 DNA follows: TGTGCCAGCAGCTTGAGGCCGTTCAATCAGCCCCAGCATTTT. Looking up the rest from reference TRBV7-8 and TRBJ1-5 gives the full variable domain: GAGVSQSPRYKVAKRGQDVALRCDPISGHVSLFWYQQALGQGPEFLTYFQNEAQLDKSGLPSDRFFAERPEGSVSTLKIQRTQQEDSAVYLCASSLRPFNQPQHFGDGTRLSIL.

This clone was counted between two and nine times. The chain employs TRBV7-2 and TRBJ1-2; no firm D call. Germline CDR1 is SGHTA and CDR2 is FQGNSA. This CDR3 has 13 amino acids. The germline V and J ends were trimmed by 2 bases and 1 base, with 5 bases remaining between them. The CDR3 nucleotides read TGTGCCAGCAGCTTATATGTTAACTATGGCTACACCTTC. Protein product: CASSLYVNYGYTF.

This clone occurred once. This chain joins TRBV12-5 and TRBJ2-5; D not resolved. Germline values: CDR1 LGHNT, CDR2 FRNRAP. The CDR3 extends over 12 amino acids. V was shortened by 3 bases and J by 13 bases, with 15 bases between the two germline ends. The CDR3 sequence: CASGFWTEKLYF. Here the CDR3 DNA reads TGTGCTAGTGGTTTTTGGACGGAAAAGTTGTACTTC.

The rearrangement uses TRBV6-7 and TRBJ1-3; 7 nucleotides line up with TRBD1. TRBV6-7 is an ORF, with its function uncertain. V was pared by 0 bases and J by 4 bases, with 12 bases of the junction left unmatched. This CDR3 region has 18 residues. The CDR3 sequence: CASSYSRASQGRGNTIYF. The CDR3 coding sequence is TGTGCCAGCAGTTACTCCCGAGCCTCACAGGGGAGGGGAAACACCATATATTTT.

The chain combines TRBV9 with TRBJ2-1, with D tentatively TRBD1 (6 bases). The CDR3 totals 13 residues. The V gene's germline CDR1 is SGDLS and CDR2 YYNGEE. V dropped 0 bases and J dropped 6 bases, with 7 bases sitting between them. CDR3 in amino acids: CASSVEGVNEQFF. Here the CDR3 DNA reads TGTGCCAGCAGCGTAGAGGGGGTCAATGAGCAGTTCTTC.

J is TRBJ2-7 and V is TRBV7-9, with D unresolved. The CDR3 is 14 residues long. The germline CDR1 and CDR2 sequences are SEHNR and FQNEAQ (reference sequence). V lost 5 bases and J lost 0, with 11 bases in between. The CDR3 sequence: CASSPGTFSYEQYF. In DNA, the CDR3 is TGTGCCAGCAGCCCCGGAACCTTCTCCTACGAGCAGTACTTC.

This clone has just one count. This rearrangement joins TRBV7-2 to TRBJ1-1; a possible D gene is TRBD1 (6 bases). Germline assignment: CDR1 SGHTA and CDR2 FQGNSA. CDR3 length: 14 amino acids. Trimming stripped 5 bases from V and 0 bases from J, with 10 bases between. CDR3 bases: TGTGCCAGCAGCCCCGGGACACTGAACACTGAAGCTTTCTTT. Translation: CASSPGTLNTEAFF.

The DNA for the CDR3 is TGTGCCAGCAGCTTATCGGGGGGGAACACTGAAGCTTTCTTT. This sequence encodes CASSLSGGNTEAFF. The chain is built from TRBV7-3 and TRBJ1-1, with D perhaps TRBD1 (5 bases). The CDR3 is 14 residues long. Germline V CDR1 and CDR2: SGHTA, FQGTGA. The germline V and J ends were trimmed by 2 bases and 1 base, with 8 bases remaining between them. The full variable domain, in which reference TRBV7-3 and TRBJ1-1 provide the parts outside the CDR3, is GAGVSQTPSNKVTEKGKYVELRCDPISGHTALYWYRQSLGQGPEFLIYFQGTGAADDSGLPNDRFFAVRPEGSVSTLKIQRTERGDSAVYLCASSLSGGNTEAFFGQGTRLTVV.

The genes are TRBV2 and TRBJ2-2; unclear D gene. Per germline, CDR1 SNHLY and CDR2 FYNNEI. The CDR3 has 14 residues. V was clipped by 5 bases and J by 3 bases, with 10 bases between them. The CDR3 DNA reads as TGTGCCAGCAGTCCTCTCCGGGACACCGGGGAGCTGTTTTTT. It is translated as CASSPLRDTGELFF.

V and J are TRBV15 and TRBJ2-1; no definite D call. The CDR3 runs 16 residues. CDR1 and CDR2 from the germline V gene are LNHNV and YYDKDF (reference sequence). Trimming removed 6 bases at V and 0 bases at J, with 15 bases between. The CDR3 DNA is TGTGCCACCAGAATCGGAGACCAGGTCTCCTACAATGAGCAGTTCTTC. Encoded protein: CATRIGDQVSYNEQFF.